These 9 T cell receptor beta chains share one sample of origin, sequenced in a study of long-term antiretroviral therapy in people with HIV. With survey level as its setting, the immunoSEQ assay was v3.0. The repertoire was sequenced with immunoSEQ multiplex PCR; TCRdb's copy has only in-frame clones and lacks some. This sample has more than 15,000 clones; about 81% occur once, and the top ten carry approximately 9.5%. Sample: unsorted PBMCs, taken 0.3 years after starting antiretroviral therapy. These receptors were collected from a young man with HIV.

This clone has only one observation. J is TRBJ1-4 and V is TRBV28, with D possibly matching TRBD1 (5 bases). The germline gives CDR1 MDHEN, CDR2 SYDVKM. Trimming shortened V by 4 bases and J by 12 bases, and 27 bases separated the two germline ends. This CDR3 comprises 17 residues. The CDR3 DNA reads TGTGCCAGCAGTTCCCCCCGGTTCGCGGGGTGGGGGTGGGAACTGTTTTTT. Amino acid sequence: CASSSPRFAGWGWELFF.

The rearrangement uses TRBV28 and TRBJ1-1, with TRBD1 as a possible D gene (6 bases). The CDR3 has 17 amino acids. V was cut by 4 bases and J by 2 bases, with 20 bases left in between. Germline-derived CDR1 and CDR2 are MDHEN and SYDVKM. The CDR3 DNA is TGTGCCAGCAGTTCTCCCAGGGGCCAGGAACCCAACACTGAAGCTTTCTTT. Protein: CASSSPRGQEPNTEAFF. Using reference TRBV28 and TRBJ1-1 for the parts outside the CDR3, the full variable domain is DVKVTQSSRYLVKRTGEKVFLECVQDMDHENMFWYRQDPGLGLRLIYFSYDVKMKEKGDIPEGYSVSREKKERFSLILESASTNQTSMYLCASSSPRGQEPNTEAFFGQGTRLTVV.

The chain combines TRBV7-3 with TRBJ2-1; D gene uncertain. There are 14 residues in the CDR3. Germline V gene lookup returns CDR1 SGHTA and CDR2 FQGTGA. V lost 2 bases to trimming and J lost 1 base, with 6 bases between them. CDR3 protein: CASSLLPSYNEQFF. CDR3 DNA: TGTGCCAGCAGCTTACTGCCTTCCTACAATGAGCAGTTCTTC.

J is TRBJ2-5 and V is TRBV2, with 8 bases lining up with TRBD1. This CDR3 spans 13 amino acids. The V gene end was trimmed by 9 bases and the J gene end by 0 bases; junction bases not matched to a gene: 3. The V gene's germline CDR1 is SNHLY and CDR2 FYNNEI. The DNA of the CDR3 is TGTGCCAGACTGGACAGGGACCAAGAGACCCAGTACTTC. Protein: CARLDRDQETQYF.

The rearrangement uses TRBV27 and TRBJ2-3; D may be TRBD2 (6 bases). This CDR3 comprises 15 residues. With 6 bases removed from V and 2 bases from J, the gap between germline ends came to 15 bases. Germline values: CDR1 MNHEY, CDR2 SMNVEV (reference sequence). The CDR3: CASRDLAGTTDTQYF. Written as DNA, the CDR3 is TGTGCCAGCAGAGATCTCGCGGGGACCACAGATACGCAGTATTTT.

This clone was detected only once. The chain is built from TRBV6-5 and TRBJ1-1; 10 positions agree with TRBD1. CDR1 and CDR2 (germline): MNHEY, SVGAGI. V lost 3 bases to trimming and J lost 5 bases; unmatched junction nucleotides: 9. This CDR3 contains 16 residues. The CDR3 nucleotides are TGTGCCAGCAGTTATGGGGGACAGGGGAGGAGGACTGAAGCTTTCTTT. Residues: CASSYGGQGRRTEAFF.

The J gene is TRBJ2-5, the V gene TRBV1; the listed D gene, TRBD1, was not tested against the DNA. TRBV1 counts as a pseudogene. The CDR3 runs to 15 residues. Here the CDR3 DNA reads TGCACCAGCATCCTTAGGGGACAGGGGGAAGAGACCCAGTACTTC. This gives the protein CTSILRGQGEETQYF.

This clone was seen once. The V gene is TRBV6-6, the J gene TRBJ2-1; the D is unclear. Germline assignment: CDR1 MNHNY and CDR2 SVGAGI (reference sequence). This CDR3 has 11 residues. Trimming stripped 4 bases from V and 10 bases from J, with 8 bases between. CDR3 sequence (DNA): TGTGCCAGCAGTTCCCAGTACGAGCAGTTCTTC. Translation: CASSSQYEQFF.

The CDR3 DNA reads TGTGCCAGCAATTTTGACAGGGGGCCCTACGAGCAGTACGTC. Residues: CASNFDRGPYEQYV. The chain links TRBV6-1 to TRBJ2-7, with 10 bases lining up with TRBD1. Germline V gives CDR1 MNHNS, CDR2 SASEGT. The length of the CDR3 is 14 residues. J gave up 2 bases and V 7 bases, and 5 bases lay outside the gene matches.